This T cell receptor beta chain was sequenced in a study of blood T cell repertoires in COVID-19. Study-wide background: COVID-19 samples from acute and convalescent phases originated in the United States, Italy and Spain. Sample material is recorded as cDNA or gDNA derived from T cells, B-cell-depleted T cells, or PBMCs.

Authors' methods: Amplification of reference gene primers was used by the study to estimate nucleated cell counts. The table came from immunoSEQ multiplex PCR; TCRdb's copy has only in-frame clones and leaves some out. D and trimming come from the DNA, and the V and J calls and clone size come from that table. In the table there are more than 90,000 clones, around nine tenths of which are singletons. Looked up from germline, CDR1 is SGHRS and CDR2 is YFSETQ. The CDR3 contains 14 residues. V was trimmed by 4 bases and J by 4 bases, leaving 14 bases between them. This chain uses TRBV5-1 with TRBJ2-5; D is undetermined. The sequence came from a man in his forties with acute or convalescent COVID-19. Sequencing was done on a sample of peripheral blood. CDR3: CASSANIAGETQYF. In DNA, the CDR3 is TGCGCCAGCAGCGCAAATATTGCAGGAGAGACCCAGTACTTC. Together with reference TRBV5-1 and TRBJ2-5, the CDR3 gives the full variable domain: KAGVTQTPRYLIKTRGQQVTLSCSPISGHRSVSWYQQTPGQGLQFLFEYFSETQRNKGNFPGRFSGRQFSNSRSEMNVSTLELGDSALYLCASSANIAGETQYFGPGTRLLVL.